Listed below are T cell receptor beta chains from one sample, sequenced in a study of cytomegalovirus exposure and HLA in healthy donors. TCRdb keeps only in-frame clones here, not all; method: immunoSEQ multiplex PCR. The repertoire holds roughly 190,000 clones, with just over 75% as singletons. The sequenced sample consisted of PBMCs. The receptors originated from a woman in her 30s in good health and CMV-seropositive. The CDR3 runs from the conserved cysteine through the conserved F or W. D genes are given only for firm matches. Where a row states a size, it is once, few, many or the class of an expanded clone; other rows omit it.

>TRBD2|TRBV2|TRBJ2-5|.
CASTSGLAVETQYF
TGTGCCAGCACTTCGGGACTAGCGGTAGAGACCCAGTACTTC
>.|TRBV15|TRBJ1-6|.
CATRSRTANNSPLHF
TGTGCCACCAGGTCCCGGACAGCCAATAATTCACCCCTCCACTTT
>TRBD2|TRBV7-7|TRBJ2-2|.
CASSLLGETTSGPNTGELFF
TGTGCCAGCAGCTTGTTAGGGGAGACCACTAGCGGGCCCAACACCGGGGAGCTGTTTTTT
>TRBD1|TRBV7-8|TRBJ2-7|.
CASSRTGASYEQYF
TGTGCCAGCAGCAGGACAGGGGCCTCCTACGAGCAGTACTTC
>.|TRBV4-3|TRBJ2-1|.
CASSRRDTIRDNEQFF
TGCGCCAGCAGCCGTCGGGACACAATAAGAGACAATGAGCAGTTCTTC
>TRBD1|TRBV6-5|TRBJ2-7|.
CASSYVAGTAYEQYF
TGTGCCAGCAGTTACGTGGCTGGGACAGCCTACGAGCAGTACTTC
>.|TRBV7-4|TRBJ2-1|.
CASSLADFTGQFF
TGTGCCAGCAGCTTAGCGGACTTCACCGGGCAGTTCTTC
>.|TRBV11-2|TRBJ2-3|.
CASSLSGGTDTQYF
TGTGCCAGCAGCTTATCAGGGGGCACAGATACGCAGTATTTT
>TRBD2|TRBV7-2|TRBJ2-2|.
CASSSAIRDYYTGELFF
TGTGCCAGCAGCTCGGCAATCCGGGACTACTACACCGGGGAGCTGTTTTTT
>.|TRBV11-3|TRBJ2-3|.
CASSPGLSTDTQYF
TGTGCCAGCAGCCCCGGACTAAGCACAGATACGCAGTATTTT
>.|TRBV27|TRBJ1-2|.
CASSLPQGIGYTF
TGTGCCAGCAGTTTACCACAGGGAATTGGCTACACCTTC
>TRBD2|TRBV2|TRBJ2-1|.
CASSVPSGSTTVQFF
TGTGCCAGCAGTGTACCTAGCGGGAGTACTACGGTGCAGTTCTTC
>TRBD1|TRBV6-1|TRBJ2-7|.
CASSVPRGQLYEQYF
TGTGCCAGCAGTGTGCCCAGGGGGCAGCTCTACGAGCAGTACTTC
>.|TRBV6-5|TRBJ2-5|.
CASSLLGETQYF
TGTGCCAGCAGTCTCCTTGGCGAGACCCAGTACTTC
>.|TRBV6-5|TRBJ1-1|.
CASSTTRGNTEAFF
TGTGCCAGCAGTACGACTAGGGGGAACACTGAAGCTTTCTTT
>.|TRBV21-1|TRBJ1-3|.
CASSIKQGPKANTIYF
TGTGCCAGCAGCATAAAACAGGGGCCTAAAGCGAACACCATATATTTT
>TRBD1|TRBV5-1|TRBJ1-3|.
CASSRTGQGNTIYF
TGCGCCAGCTCCCGTACGGGACAGGGAAACACCATATATTTT
>TRBD1|TRBV6-5|TRBJ2-5|.
CASSRDRLQETQYF
TGTGCCAGCAGTAGGGACAGGTTACAAGAGACCCAGTACTTC
>TRBD1|TRBV4-1|TRBJ2-3|.
CASSQQGVLGTDTQYF
TGCGCCAGCAGCCAACAGGGGGTTTTAGGCACAGATACGCAGTATTTT
>TRBD1|TRBV30|TRBJ1-1|.
CAWRWTGGIDTEAFF
TGTGCCTGGAGGTGGACAGGCGGTATTGATACTGAAGCTTTCTTT
>TRBD2|TRBV28|TRBJ2-1|.
CASRSSGGKYNEQFF
TGTGCCAGCAGATCGAGCGGGGGGAAGTACAATGAGCAGTTCTTC
>.|TRBV5-1|TRBJ1-4|.
CASSAPGVGEKLFF
TGCGCCAGCAGCGCACCAGGGGTCGGTGAAAAACTGTTTTTT
>TRBD1|TRBV27|TRBJ1-6|.
CASSWTRGPYNSPLHF
TGTGCCAGCAGTTGGACCAGGGGGCCCTATAATTCACCCCTCCACTTT
>TRBD2|TRBV6-5|TRBJ2-1|.
CASSYQRGTYNEQFF
TGTGCCAGCAGTTATCAGCGGGGGACTTACAATGAGCAGTTCTTC
>TRBD2|TRBV19|TRBJ2-1|.
CASSTLWGGGASYNEQFF
TGTGCCAGTAGTACCCTATGGGGCGGGGGGGCCTCCTACAATGAGCAGTTCTTC
>.|TRBV7-2|TRBJ1-3|.
CASSSLRLGSGNTIYF
TGTGCCAGCAGCTCACTAAGGCTGGGCTCTGGAAACACCATATATTTT
>TRBD2|TRBV5-1|TRBJ2-3|.
CASSLGLARTDTQYF
TGCGCCAGCAGCTTGGGACTAGCTAGAACAGATACGCAGTATTTT
>.|TRBV5-8|TRBJ1-1|.
CASSNGLRNTEAFF
TGTGCCAGCAGCAACGGACTGCGGAACACTGAAGCTTTCTTT
>.|TRBV7-8|TRBJ2-7|.
CASSLAGRDSSYEQYF
TGTGCCAGCAGCTTAGCGGGGCGGGACTCCTCCTACGAGCAGTACTTC
>TRBD1|TRBV5-4|TRBJ2-7|.
CASSSGTGSLYEQYF
TGTGCCAGCAGCTCCGGGACAGGGAGTCTCTACGAGCAGTACTTC
>.|TRBV7-7|TRBJ2-5|.
CASSSGTHQETQYF
TGTGCCAGCTCTTCCGGGACACATCAAGAGACCCAGTACTTC
>TRBD1|TRBV5-1|TRBJ2-3|.
CASSPAGGSDTQYF
TGCGCCAGCAGCCCGGCAGGGGGATCAGATACGCAGTATTTT
>.|TRBV28|TRBJ2-2|.
CASRLTRSRSGELFF
TGTGCCAGCAGACTGACTAGGAGTAGATCCGGGGAGCTGTTTTTT
>.|TRBV27|TRBJ1-1|.
CASSFRENTEAFF
TGTGCCTCCAGCTTCAGGGAGAACACTGAAGCTTTCTTT
>.|TRBV7-9|TRBJ1-1|.
CSSSRGVNTEAFF
TGTTCCAGCAGTCGCGGGGTGAACACTGAAGCTTTCTTT
>TRBD2|TRBV7-9|TRBJ2-3|.
CASSSGLAGAADTQYF
TGTGCCAGCAGCTCCGGACTAGCGGGAGCTGCAGATACGCAGTATTTT
>TRBD2|TRBV15|TRBJ2-5|.
CATRSLTSGTETQYF
TGTGCCACCAGATCCCTGACTAGCGGGACGGAGACCCAGTACTTC
>TRBD1|TRBV2|TRBJ1-5|.
CASRQTGLGNQPQHF
TGTGCCAGCAGACAGACAGGGCTGGGCAATCAGCCCCAGCATTTT
>.|TRBV7-9|TRBJ1-3|.
CASSLGAPPGNTIYF
TGTGCCAGCAGCTTAGGGGCCCCACCCGGAAACACCATATATTTT
>.|TRBV7-6|TRBJ1-5|.
CASSLHGSSTFYSNQPQHF
TGTGCCAGCAGCTTACATGGGAGCTCTACGTTCTATAGCAATCAGCCCCAGCATTTT
>.|TRBV6-4|TRBJ2-6|.
CASSQDSGANVLTF
TGTGCCAGCAGTCAGGACTCTGGGGCCAACGTCCTGACTTTC
>.|TRBV4-3|TRBJ2-2|few
CASSQGRGTGELFF
TGCGCCAGCAGCCAAGGGCGAGGTACCGGGGAGCTGTTTTTT
>TRBD1|TRBV10-3|TRBJ2-7|.
CATVPGTGAIEQYF
TGTGCCACGGTGCCCGGGACAGGGGCTATCGAGCAGTACTTC
>TRBD1|TRBV28|TRBJ1-1|.
CASSLSGTGGAFF
TGTGCCAGCAGTTTATCTGGGACAGGAGGAGCTTTCTTT
>TRBD2|TRBV4-1|TRBJ2-3|.
CASSPVAGTTDTQYF
TGCGCCAGCAGCCCAGTAGCGGGAACCACAGATACGCAGTATTTT
>.|TRBV7-2|TRBJ1-5|.
CASSLAWASNQPQHF
TGTGCCAGCAGCTTAGCGTGGGCCAGTAATCAGCCCCAGCATTTT
>TRBD2|TRBV5-1|TRBJ2-1|.
CASSRLAGGDEQFF
TGCGCCAGCAGCCGCTTAGCGGGAGGGGACGAGCAGTTCTTC
>.|TRBV5-1|TRBJ2-1|.
CASSLSPSSYNEQFF
TGCGCCAGCAGCTTGTCCCCTAGCTCCTACAATGAGCAGTTCTTC
>.|TRBV28|TRBJ1-1|.
CASSFRGELQLAEAFF
TGTGCCAGCAGTTTTCGGGGGGAACTCCAATTAGCTGAAGCTTTCTTT
>.|TRBV4-1|TRBJ2-7|.
CASSQVEGDSYEQYF
TGCGCCAGCAGCCAAGTAGAAGGGGACTCCTACGAGCAGTACTTC
>.|TRBV18|TRBJ1-2|.
CASSPPRQGYGYTF
TGTGCCAGCTCACCACCGAGGCAGGGCTATGGCTACACCTTC
>.|TRBV5-1|TRBJ2-1|.
CASSLTGKGNEQFF
TGCGCCAGCAGCTTGACAGGGAAGGGCAATGAGCAGTTCTTC
>TRBD1|TRBV15|TRBJ1-6|once
CATSRFTGGSSYNSPLHF
TGTGCCACCAGCAGATTCACAGGGGGCAGCTCCTATAATTCACCCCTCCACTTT
>.|TRBV29-1|TRBJ1-1|.
CSVNINTEAFF
TGCAGCGTTAACATAAACACTGAAGCTTTCTTT
>TRBD2|TRBV4-3|TRBJ2-2|.
CASSQSPAGGTGELFF
TGCGCCAGCAGCCAATCACCAGCGGGAGGCACCGGGGAGCTGTTTTTT
>.|TRBV27|TRBJ1-1|few
CASTLRYRERGTEAFF
TGTGCCAGCACCCTTAGGTACAGGGAAAGAGGGACTGAAGCTTTCTTT